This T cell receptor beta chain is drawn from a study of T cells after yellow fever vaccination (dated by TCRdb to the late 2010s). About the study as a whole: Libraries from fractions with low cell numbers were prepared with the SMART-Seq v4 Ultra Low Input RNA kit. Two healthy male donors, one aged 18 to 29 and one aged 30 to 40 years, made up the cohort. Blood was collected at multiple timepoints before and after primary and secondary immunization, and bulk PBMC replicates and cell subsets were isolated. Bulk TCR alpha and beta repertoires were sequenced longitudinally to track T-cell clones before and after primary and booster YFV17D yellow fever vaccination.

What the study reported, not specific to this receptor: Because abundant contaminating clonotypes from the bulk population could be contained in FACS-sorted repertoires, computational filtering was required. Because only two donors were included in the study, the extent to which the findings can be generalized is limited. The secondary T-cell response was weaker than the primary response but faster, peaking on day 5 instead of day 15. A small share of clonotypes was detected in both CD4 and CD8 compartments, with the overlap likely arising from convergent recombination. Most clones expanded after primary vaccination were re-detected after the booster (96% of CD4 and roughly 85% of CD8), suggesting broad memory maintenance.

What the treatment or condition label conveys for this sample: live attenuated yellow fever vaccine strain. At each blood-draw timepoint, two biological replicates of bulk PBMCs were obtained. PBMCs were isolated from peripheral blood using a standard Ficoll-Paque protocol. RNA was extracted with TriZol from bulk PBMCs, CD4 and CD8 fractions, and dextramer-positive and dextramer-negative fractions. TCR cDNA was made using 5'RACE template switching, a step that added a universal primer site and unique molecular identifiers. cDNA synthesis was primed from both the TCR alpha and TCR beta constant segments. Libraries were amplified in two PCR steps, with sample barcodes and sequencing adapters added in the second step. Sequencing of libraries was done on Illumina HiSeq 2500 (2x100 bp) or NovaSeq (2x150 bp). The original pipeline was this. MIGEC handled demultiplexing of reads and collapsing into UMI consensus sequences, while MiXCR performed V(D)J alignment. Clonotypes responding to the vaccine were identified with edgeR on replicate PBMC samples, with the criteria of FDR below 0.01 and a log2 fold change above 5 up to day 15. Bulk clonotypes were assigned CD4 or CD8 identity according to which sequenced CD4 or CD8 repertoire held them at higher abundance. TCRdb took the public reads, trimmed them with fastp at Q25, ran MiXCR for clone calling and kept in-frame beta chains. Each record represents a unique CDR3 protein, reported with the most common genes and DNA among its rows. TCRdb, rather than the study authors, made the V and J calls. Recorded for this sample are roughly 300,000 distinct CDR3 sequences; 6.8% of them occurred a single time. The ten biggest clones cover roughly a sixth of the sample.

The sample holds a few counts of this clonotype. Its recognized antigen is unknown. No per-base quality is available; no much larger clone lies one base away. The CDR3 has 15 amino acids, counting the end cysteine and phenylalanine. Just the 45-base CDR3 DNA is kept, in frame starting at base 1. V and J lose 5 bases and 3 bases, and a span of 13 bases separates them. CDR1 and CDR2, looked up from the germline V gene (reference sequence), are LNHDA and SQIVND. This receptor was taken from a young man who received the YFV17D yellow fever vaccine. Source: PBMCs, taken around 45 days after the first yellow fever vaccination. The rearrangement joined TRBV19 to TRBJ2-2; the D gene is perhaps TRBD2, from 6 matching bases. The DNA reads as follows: TGTGCCAGTAGTCCCCTCGGGGAGGACACCGGGGAGCTGTTTTTT. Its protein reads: CASSPLGEDTGELFF.